This TCR beta chain was found in a study of T cell repertoires in ileal Crohn's disease. The wider study: Thiopurines (about twelve) or anti-TNF agents (roughly 17) were given postoperatively to about half. General study points: Endoscopic recurrence occurred in every patient whose clonality exceeded 26.8%.

V was pared by 4 bases and J by 1 base, with 22 bases between. The CDR3 is made up of 18 amino acids. From germline, CDR1 is SGHVS and CDR2 FQNEAQ. Approximately 500 nanograms of biopsy DNA per sample underwent TCRB immunosequencing. The repertoire was sequenced with immunoSEQ multiplex PCR; TCRdb's copy has only in-frame clones and lacks some. The table records 15,000 or so clones, around nine tenths of them present only once. This clone has only a few counts. Its target is not known. The sequence was collected from an adult with Crohn's disease. The sequencing sample was made of ileal tissue. The chain couples TRBV7-8 to TRBJ1-1; D is perhaps TRBD1 (6 bases). CDR3 sequence (DNA): TGTGCCAGCAGCTCCCCCGCCGCCCTGGGACAAAAGAACACTGAAGCTTTCTTT. The encoded protein is CASSSPAALGQKNTEAFF. Looking up the rest from reference TRBV7-8 and TRBJ1-1 gives the full variable domain: GAGVSQSPRYKVAKRGQDVALRCDPISGHVSLFWYQQALGQGPEFLTYFQNEAQLDKSGLPSDRFFAERPEGSVSTLKIQRTQQEDSAVYLCASSSPAALGQKNTEAFFGQGTRLTVV.